The 11 T cell receptor beta chains below were found in one sample sequenced in a study of T cells after yellow fever vaccination. One entry per CDR3 protein, called by TCRdb with MiXCR from the 5' RACE reads. The sample has roughly 500,000 distinct CDR3 sequences; under 25% are singletons. The sample consisted of PBMCs, taken 15 days after the yellow fever booster vaccination. Source of these receptors: a man aged 30 to 45 who received the YFV17D yellow fever vaccine.

This clonotype was observed many times. V is TRBV7-2 and J is TRBJ2-7, with TRBD1 matching over 10 bases. V was clipped by 5 bases and J by 4 bases; unmatched bases: 5. This CDR3 spans 14 amino acids. The germline gives CDR1 SGHTA, CDR2 FQGNSA. CDR3 in DNA: TGTGCCAGCAGCCCCAGACAGGGGGCTTACGAGCAGTACTTC. This translates into CASSPRQGAYEQYF.

The chain combines TRBV7-3 with TRBJ2-7, with D perhaps matching TRBD2 (5 bases). Looked up from germline, CDR1 is SGHTA and CDR2 is FQGTGA. The CDR3 covers 13 residues. V was shortened by 4 bases and J by 5 bases, with 12 bases between the two germline ends. In DNA, the CDR3 is TGTGCCAGCAGCTCGGAGTTCGGGGACGAGCAGTACTTC. It specifies CASSSEFGDEQYF.

Only a few counts were recorded for this clonotype. The chain combines TRBV4-2 with TRBJ2-3; 9 bases agree with TRBD2. Germline V gene sequence: CDR1 LGHNA, CDR2 YNFKEQ. V lost 0 bases and J lost 2; bases outside the gene matches: 6. The CDR3 runs 17 residues. CDR3 protein: CASSQEVLAGNTDTQYF. Written as DNA, the CDR3 is TGTGCCAGCAGCCAAGAGGTTCTAGCGGGAAACACAGATACGCAGTATTTT.

This clonotype was observed a handful of times. The chain couples TRBV10-3 to TRBJ2-5; 9 nucleotides agree with TRBD2. The J segment lost 3 bases and the V segment lost 0 bases, leaving 8 bases of the junction unmatched. This CDR3 spans 17 amino acids. Germline V lookup: CDR1 ENHRY, CDR2 SYGVKD. The CDR3 reads CAISESWVVAGEETQYF. Written as DNA, the CDR3 is TGTGCCATCAGTGAGTCGTGGGTGGTAGCGGGAGAAGAGACCCAGTACTTC.

The chain combines TRBV19 with TRBJ1-1, with no clear D. The germline V and J ends were trimmed by 7 bases and 2 bases, with 5 bases remaining between them. Germline CDR1 and CDR2: LNHDA and SQIVND (reference sequence). The CDR3 sequence is 11 residues long. The CDR3 DNA is TGTGCCAGTACCATAAACACTGAAGCTTTCTTT. This codes for CASTINTEAFF.

This clonotype has more than one count but fewer than ten. The CDR3 DNA follows: TGCAGTGCAACGTATGGCGGGGAGGGGCCCTACGAGCAGTACTTC. Translation gives CSATYGGEGPYEQYF. The chain links TRBV20-1 to TRBJ2-7; 7 positions match TRBD2. The length of the CDR3 is 15 residues. Germline CDR1 DFQATT, CDR2 SNEGSKA (reference sequence). J gave up 2 bases and V 6 bases, and 13 bases lay outside the gene matches.

J is TRBJ2-2 and V is TRBV10-3; D gene uncertain. This CDR3 contains 12 residues. The germline gives CDR1 ENHRY, CDR2 SYGVKD. Trimming pared 8 bases from V and 5 bases from J, leaving 9 bases between. The CDR3 here is CAIRPETGELFF. The DNA for the CDR3 is TGTGCCATCCGCCCGGAGACCGGGGAGCTGTTTTTT.

This clonotype was found a few times. The chain links TRBV20-1 to TRBJ1-1; 8 bases fit TRBD1. This CDR3 is built from 17 residues. The V gene's germline CDR1 is DFQATT and CDR2 SNEGSKA (reference sequence). Trimming cost V 2 bases and J 4 bases; bases outside gene matches: 15. For the CDR3, the DNA is TGCAGTGCTAGACCCCGGACAGGGATCGTTTGGGGCACTGAAGCTTTCTTT. As protein: CSARPRTGIVWGTEAFF.

This clonotype showed up just a few times. The CDR3 loop is CASSTRQDNEQYF. The CDR3 DNA reads TGTGCCAGCAGTACGAGACAGGACAACGAGCAGTACTTC. The chain combines TRBV12-3 or TRBV12-4 with TRBJ2-7; D might be TRBD1 (6 bases). CDR3 length equals 13 residues. V was clipped by 5 bases and J by 5 bases, with 13 bases between them.

This clonotype was observed a few times. This rearrangement joins TRBV10-1 to TRBJ2-7, with D unresolved. CDR1 WNHNN and CDR2 SYGVQD come from the germline V gene (reference sequence). Trimming removed 3 bases from V and 7 bases from J, with 10 bases in between. The CDR3 runs to 12 residues. CDR3 sequence reads: CASSDFLGEQYF. CDR3 nucleotides: TGCGCCAGCAGTGACTTTTTGGGGGAGCAGTACTTC.

The chain links TRBV20-1 to TRBJ1-4; TRBD1 matches 9 bases. Germline V gene lookup returns CDR1 DFQATT and CDR2 SNEGSKA (reference sequence). J gave up 6 bases and V 2 bases, and 10 bases lay outside the gene matches. The CDR3 consists of 16 residues. The CDR3 nucleotides are TGCAGTGCTAGACACCGGGACAGGGAAGGATATGAAAAACTGTTTTTT. This codes for CSARHRDREGYEKLFF.